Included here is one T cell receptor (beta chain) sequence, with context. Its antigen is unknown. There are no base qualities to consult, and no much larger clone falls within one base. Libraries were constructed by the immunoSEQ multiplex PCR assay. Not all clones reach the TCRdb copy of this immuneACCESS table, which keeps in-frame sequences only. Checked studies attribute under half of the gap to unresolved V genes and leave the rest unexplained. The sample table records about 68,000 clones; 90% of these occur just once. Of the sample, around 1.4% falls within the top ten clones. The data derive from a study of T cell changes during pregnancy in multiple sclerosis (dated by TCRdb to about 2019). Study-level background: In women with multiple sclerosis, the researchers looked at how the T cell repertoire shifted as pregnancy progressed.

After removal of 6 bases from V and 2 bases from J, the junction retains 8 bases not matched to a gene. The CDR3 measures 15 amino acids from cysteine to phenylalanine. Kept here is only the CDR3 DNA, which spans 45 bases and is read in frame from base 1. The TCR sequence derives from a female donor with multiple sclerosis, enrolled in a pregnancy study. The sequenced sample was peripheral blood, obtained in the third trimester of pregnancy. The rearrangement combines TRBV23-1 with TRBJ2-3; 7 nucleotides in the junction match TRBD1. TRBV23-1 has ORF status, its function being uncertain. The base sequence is TGCGCCAGCAGGCTACACAGGGGCCACACAGATACGCAGTATTTT. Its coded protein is CASRLHRGHTDTQYF.